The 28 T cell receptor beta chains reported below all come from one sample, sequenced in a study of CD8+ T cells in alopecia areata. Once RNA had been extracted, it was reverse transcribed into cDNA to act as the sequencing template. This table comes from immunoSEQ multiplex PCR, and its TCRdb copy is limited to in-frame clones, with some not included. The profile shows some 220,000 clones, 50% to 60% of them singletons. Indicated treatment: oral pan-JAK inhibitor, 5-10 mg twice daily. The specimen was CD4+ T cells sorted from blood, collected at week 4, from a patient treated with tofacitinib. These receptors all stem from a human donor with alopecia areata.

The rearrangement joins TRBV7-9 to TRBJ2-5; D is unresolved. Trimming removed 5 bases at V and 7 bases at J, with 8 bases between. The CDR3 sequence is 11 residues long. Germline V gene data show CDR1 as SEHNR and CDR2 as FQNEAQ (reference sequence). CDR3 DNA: TGTGCCAGCAGCCCGCAGGCGACCCAGTACTTC. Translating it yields CASSPQATQYF. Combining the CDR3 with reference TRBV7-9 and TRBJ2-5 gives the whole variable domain DTGVSQNPRHKITKRGQNVTFRCDPISEHNRLYWYRQTLGQGPEFLTYFQNEAQLEKSRLLSDRFSAERPKGSFSTLEIQRTEQGDSAMYLCASSPQATQYFGPGTRLLVL.

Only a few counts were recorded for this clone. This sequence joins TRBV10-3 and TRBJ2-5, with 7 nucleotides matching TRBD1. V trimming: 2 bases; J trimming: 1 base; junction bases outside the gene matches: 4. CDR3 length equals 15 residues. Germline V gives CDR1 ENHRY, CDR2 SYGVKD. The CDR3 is CAISEPGTAQETQYF. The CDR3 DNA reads TGTGCCATCAGTGAGCCCGGGACAGCCCAAGAGACCCAGTACTTC.

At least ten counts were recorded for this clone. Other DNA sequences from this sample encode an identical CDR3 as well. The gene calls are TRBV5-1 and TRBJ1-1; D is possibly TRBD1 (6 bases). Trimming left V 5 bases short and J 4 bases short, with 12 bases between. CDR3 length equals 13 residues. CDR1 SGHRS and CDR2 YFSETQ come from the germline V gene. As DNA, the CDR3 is TGCGCCAGCAGTTCCCAGGGGAGCACTGAAGCTTTCTTT. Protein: CASSSQGSTEAFF.

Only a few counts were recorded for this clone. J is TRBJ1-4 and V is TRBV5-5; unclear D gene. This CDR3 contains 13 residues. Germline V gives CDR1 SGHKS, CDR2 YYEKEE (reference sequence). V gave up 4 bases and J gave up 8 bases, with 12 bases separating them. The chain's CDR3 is CASSPVMGEKLFF. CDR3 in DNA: TGTGCCAGCAGCCCAGTCATGGGGGAAAAACTGTTTTTT.

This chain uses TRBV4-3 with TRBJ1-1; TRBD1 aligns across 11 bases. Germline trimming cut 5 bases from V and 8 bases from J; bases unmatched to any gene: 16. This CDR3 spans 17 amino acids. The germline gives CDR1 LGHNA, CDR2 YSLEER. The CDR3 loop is CASSVRIPGQGAGEAFF. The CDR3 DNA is TGCGCCAGCAGCGTTAGAATCCCTGGACAGGGGGCGGGAGAAGCTTTCTTT.

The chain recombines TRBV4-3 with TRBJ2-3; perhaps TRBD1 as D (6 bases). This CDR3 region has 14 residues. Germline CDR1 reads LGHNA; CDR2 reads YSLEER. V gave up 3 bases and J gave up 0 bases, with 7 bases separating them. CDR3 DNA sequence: TGCGCCAGCAGCCAGCAGGGGAGCACAGATACGCAGTATTTT. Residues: CASSQQGSTDTQYF.

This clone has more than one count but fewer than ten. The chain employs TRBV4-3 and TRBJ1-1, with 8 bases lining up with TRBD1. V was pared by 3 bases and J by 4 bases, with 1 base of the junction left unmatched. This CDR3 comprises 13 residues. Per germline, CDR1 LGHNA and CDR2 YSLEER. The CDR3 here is CASSHTGGTEAFF. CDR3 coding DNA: TGCGCCAGCAGCCATACAGGGGGCACTGAAGCTTTCTTT.

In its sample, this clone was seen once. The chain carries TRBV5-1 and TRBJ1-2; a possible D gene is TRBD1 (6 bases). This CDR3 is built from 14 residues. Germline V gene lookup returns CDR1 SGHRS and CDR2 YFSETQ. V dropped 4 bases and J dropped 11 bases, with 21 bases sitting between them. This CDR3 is CASSMGRDIVKYTF. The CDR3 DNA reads TGCGCCAGCAGCATGGGGCGGGACATCGTCAAGTACACCTTC. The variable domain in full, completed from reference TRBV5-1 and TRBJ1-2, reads KAGVTQTPRYLIKTRGQQVTLSCSPISGHRSVSWYQQTPGQGLQFLFEYFSETQRNKGNFPGRFSGRQFSNSRSEMNVSTLELGDSALYLCASSMGRDIVKYTFGSGTRLTVV.

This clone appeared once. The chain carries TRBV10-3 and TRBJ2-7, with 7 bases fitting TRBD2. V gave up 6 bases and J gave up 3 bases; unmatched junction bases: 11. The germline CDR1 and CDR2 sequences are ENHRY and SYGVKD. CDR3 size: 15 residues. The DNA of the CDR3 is TGTGCCATCAGCCGGACTAGTCCCTCCAACTACGAGCAGTACTTC. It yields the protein CAISRTSPSNYEQYF.

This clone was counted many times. CDR3 residues: CASSVRLAGDTGELFF. DNA of the CDR3: TGTGCCAGCAGTGTCCGACTAGCGGGTGACACCGGGGAGCTGTTTTTT. This chain joins TRBV2 and TRBJ2-2; 10 nucleotides agree with TRBD2. This CDR3 comprises 16 residues. V gave up 4 bases and J gave up 3 bases; unmatched junction bases: 5. CDR1 is SNHLY, CDR2 FYNNEI, per germline.

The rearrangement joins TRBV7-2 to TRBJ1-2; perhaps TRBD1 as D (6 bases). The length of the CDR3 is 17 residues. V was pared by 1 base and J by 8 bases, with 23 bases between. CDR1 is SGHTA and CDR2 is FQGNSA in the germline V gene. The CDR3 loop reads CASSLDLIGQPSSGYTF. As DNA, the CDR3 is TGTGCCAGCAGCTTAGATTTAATTGGACAGCCAAGCAGCGGCTACACCTTC.

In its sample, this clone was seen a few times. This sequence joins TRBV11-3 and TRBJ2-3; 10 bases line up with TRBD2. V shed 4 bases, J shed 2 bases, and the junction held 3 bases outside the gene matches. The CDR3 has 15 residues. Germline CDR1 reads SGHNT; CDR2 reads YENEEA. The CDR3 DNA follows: TGTGCCAGCAGCTATAGCGGGGGGACCACAGATACGCAGTATTTT. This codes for CASSYSGGTTDTQYF.

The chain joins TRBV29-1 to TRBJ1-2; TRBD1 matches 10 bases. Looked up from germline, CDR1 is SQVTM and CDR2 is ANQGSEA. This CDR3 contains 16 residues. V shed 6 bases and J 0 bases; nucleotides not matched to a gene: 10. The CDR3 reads CSVHLGTGVTNYGYTF. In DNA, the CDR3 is TGCAGCGTCCACCTAGGGACAGGGGTAACTAACTATGGCTACACCTTC.

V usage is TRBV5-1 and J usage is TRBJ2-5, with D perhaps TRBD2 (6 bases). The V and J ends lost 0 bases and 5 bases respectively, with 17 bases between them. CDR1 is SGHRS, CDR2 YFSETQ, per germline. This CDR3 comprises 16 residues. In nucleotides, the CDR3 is TGCGCCAGCAGCTTGGGGAATGTCGGGGGATTCGAGACCCAGTACTTC. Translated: CASSLGNVGGFETQYF.

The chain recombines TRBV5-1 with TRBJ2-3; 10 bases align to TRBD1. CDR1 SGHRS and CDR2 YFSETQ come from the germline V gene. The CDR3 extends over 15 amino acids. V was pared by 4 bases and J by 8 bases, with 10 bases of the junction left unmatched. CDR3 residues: CASSTAGTGVGTQYF. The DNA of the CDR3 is TGCGCCAGCAGCACCGCCGGGACAGGGGTGGGTACGCAGTATTTT.

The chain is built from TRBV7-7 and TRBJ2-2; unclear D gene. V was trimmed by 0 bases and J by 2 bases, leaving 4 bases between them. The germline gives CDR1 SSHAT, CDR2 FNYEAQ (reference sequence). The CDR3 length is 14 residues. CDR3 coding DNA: TGTGCCAGCAGCTTAGCGGAAAACACCGGGGAGCTGTTTTTT. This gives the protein CASSLAENTGELFF.

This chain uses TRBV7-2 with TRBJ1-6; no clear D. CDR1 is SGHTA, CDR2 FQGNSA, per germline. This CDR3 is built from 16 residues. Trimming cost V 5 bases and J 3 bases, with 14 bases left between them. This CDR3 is CASSQPTSRYNSPLHF. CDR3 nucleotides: TGTGCCAGCAGCCAACCAACCTCCCGCTATAATTCACCCCTCCACTTT.

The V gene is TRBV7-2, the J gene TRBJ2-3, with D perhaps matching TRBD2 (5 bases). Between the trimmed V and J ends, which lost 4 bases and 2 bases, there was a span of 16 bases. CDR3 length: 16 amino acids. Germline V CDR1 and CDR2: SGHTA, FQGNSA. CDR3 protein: CASSSGLRQNTDTQYF. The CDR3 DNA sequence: TGTGCCAGCAGCTCCGGACTCCGGCAAAACACAGATACGCAGTATTTT.

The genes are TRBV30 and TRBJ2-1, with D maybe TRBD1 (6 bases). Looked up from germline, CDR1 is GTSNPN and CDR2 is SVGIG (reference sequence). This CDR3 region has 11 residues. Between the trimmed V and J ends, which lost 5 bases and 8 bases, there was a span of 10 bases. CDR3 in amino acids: CAWQQGHEQFF. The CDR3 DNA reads TGTGCCTGGCAACAGGGACATGAGCAGTTCTTC.

CDR3 loop: CASSLTGLPPNQPQHF. In nucleotides, the CDR3 is TGCGCCAGCAGCCTAACCGGACTCCCTCCAAATCAGCCCCAGCATTTT. V usage is TRBV4-3 and J usage is TRBJ1-5; D uncertain. V was shortened by 4 bases and J by 4 bases, with 17 bases between the two germline ends. CDR3 size: 16 residues. Germline V gives CDR1 LGHNA, CDR2 YSLEER.

The CDR3 region is CATSSPLDRGSGELFF. CDR3 in DNA: TGTGCCACCAGCAGCCCCCTTGACAGGGGCTCCGGGGAGCTGTTTTTT. The chain links TRBV15 to TRBJ2-2, with 8 bases fitting TRBD1. Per the germline V gene, CDR1 is LNHNV and CDR2 is YYDKDF (reference sequence). V was clipped by 3 bases and J by 6 bases; unmatched bases: 9. The CDR3 sequence is 16 residues long.

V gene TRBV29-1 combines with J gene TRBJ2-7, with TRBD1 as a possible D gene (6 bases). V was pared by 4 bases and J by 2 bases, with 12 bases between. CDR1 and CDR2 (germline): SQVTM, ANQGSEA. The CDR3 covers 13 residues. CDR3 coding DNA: TGCAGCGTTGGTTCAGGGGCCCCCTACGAGCAGTACTTC. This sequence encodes CSVGSGAPYEQYF.

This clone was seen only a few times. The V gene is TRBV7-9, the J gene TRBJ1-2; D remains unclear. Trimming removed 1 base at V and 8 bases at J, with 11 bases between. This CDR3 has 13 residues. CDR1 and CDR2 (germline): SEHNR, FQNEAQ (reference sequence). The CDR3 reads CASSLEAPSGYTF. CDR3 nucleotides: TGTGCCAGCAGCTTAGAAGCTCCTTCCGGCTACACCTTC. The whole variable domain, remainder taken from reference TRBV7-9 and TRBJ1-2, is DTGVSQNPRHKITKRGQNVTFRCDPISEHNRLYWYRQTLGQGPEFLTYFQNEAQLEKSRLLSDRFSAERPKGSFSTLEIQRTEQGDSAMYLCASSLEAPSGYTFGSGTRLTVV.

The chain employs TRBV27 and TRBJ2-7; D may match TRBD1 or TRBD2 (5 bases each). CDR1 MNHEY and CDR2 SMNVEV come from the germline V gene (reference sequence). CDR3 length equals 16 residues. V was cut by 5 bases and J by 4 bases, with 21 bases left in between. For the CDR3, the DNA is TGTGCCAGCAGTCCCCGAGGGGTAGTTATCGGTTACGAGCAGTACTTC. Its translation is CASSPRGVVIGYEQYF.

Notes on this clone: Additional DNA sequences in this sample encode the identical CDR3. Here the CDR3 reads CASSGGNTGELFF. The CDR3, as DNA: TGTGCCAGCAGCGGGGGAAACACCGGGGAGCTGTTTTTT. The V gene is TRBV13, the J gene TRBJ2-2; D possibly uses TRBD1 or TRBD2 (5 bases each). CDR3 size: 13 residues. Germline CDR1 and CDR2: PRHDT and FYEKMQ (reference sequence). Trimming removed 5 bases at V and 2 bases at J, with 6 bases between.

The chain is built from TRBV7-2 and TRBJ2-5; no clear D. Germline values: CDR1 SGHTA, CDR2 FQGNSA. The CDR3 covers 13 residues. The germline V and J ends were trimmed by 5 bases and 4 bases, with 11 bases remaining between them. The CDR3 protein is CASSGGLGETQYF. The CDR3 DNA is TGTGCCAGCAGCGGCGGCTTGGGAGAGACCCAGTACTTC.

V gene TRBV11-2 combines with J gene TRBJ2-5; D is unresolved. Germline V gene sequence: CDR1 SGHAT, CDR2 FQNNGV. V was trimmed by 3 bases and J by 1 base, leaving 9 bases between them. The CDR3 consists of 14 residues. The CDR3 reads CASSFLTTQETQYF. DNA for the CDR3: TGTGCCAGCAGCTTTCTGACCACCCAAGAGACCCAGTACTTC.

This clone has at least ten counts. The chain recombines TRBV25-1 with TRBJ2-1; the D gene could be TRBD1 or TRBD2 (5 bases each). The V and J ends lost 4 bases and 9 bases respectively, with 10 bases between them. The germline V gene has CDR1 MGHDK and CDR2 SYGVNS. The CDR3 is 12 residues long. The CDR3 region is CASSVVGAEQFF. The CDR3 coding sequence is TGTGCCAGCAGTGTAGTCGGGGCTGAGCAGTTCTTC.